Here is one T cell receptor (beta chain) with its context. Its antigen is currently unknown. The PCR made use of 60 Vbeta and 13 Jbeta primers. Sequencing was performed with immunoSEQ multiplex PCR; in TCRdb, only in-frame clones are kept and a portion is missing. The sample has about 200,000 clones, 70% to 90% seen once. Unrecorded immune exposure was likely among donors, who were nominally healthy when sampled. The CDR3 spans 15 residues. V dropped 4 bases and J dropped 0 bases, with 11 bases sitting between them. CDR1 MNHNS and CDR2 SASEGT come from the germline V gene. The source of the sample is a study of cytomegalovirus exposure and HLA in healthy donors. Study-wide background: Early released data comprised 75 million to 100 million unique TCRs from HLA-typed donors.

Points from the study as a whole: Excluded: some indistinguishable V segments such as TRBV6-2 and TRBV6-3. Earlier analysis yielded a pattern in which most TCR beta V segments were productive about 90% or about 30% of the time.

The material sequenced was PBMCs. This receptor was identified in a man aged 25-45 years in good health and CMV-seronegative. V and J are TRBV6-1 and TRBJ2-3; D may be TRBD1 (6 bases). The CDR3 loop is CASSGQGTSTDTQYF. In DNA, the CDR3 is TGTGCCAGCAGTGGCCAGGGGACCAGCACAGATACGCAGTATTTT.